This T cell receptor (beta chain) was observed in a study of blood T cell repertoires in COVID-19 (dated by TCRdb to 2020 to 2021). Concerning the study at large: Collaborator samples came from the United States, Italy and Spain and covered acute and convalescent phases of COVID-19. The material from the prospective study consisted of cDNA or gDNA derived from T cells, B-cell-depleted T cells, or PBMCs. The repertoires were made available in a free public database intended to serve as a resource for research on the immune response to SARS-CoV-2. The samples were drawn from two sources: the first 160 participants of the ongoing ImmuneRACE study, and 1,254 subjects contributed by 6 global collaborators. HLA class I and class II types, where available, came from metadata supplied by the sample provider rather than from assay-based typing. The sample metadata nearly always contained a de-identified subject ID, COVID-19 status, age in years and sex. Subjects who had been exposed to COVID-19, were actively infected with it, or had recovered from it provided the deeply sampled blood TCRbeta repertoires that made up the dataset. General study outcomes and caveats: Clinical and demographic metadata were provided uncurated, with the amount varying by source and participant.

With regard to this clone: What this receptor recognizes is not known. No qualities accompany the bases; no much larger clone lies one base away.

TCRbeta CDR3 regions were amplified from genomic DNA using the immunoSEQ Assay, a bias-controlled multiplex PCR. The original pipeline was this. The number of nucleated cells in each sample was estimated from the amplification of reference gene primers within the assay. Sequence reads were collapsed and filtered to measure the absolute abundance of every unique TCRbeta CDR3 rearrangement. For each sample, productive Simpson clonality was calculated as the square root of Simpson's diversity index over productive rearrangements. This is the immuneACCESS table as TCRdb keeps it, with only in-frame sequences that have V and J called. A part of the clones is gone; compared with another copy, unresolved V genes explain less than half, and the rest is unexplained. The DNA was the basis for D and trimming; V, J and clone size are from that table. Here the sample has some 97,000 clones; about 90% occur a single time. The ten biggest clones cover over 7% of the sample.

V trim: 1 base; J trim: 2 bases; unmatched bases: 2. Looking up the germline V gene (reference sequence) yields CDR1 SEHNR and CDR2 FQNEAQ. The CDR3 numbers 15 residues from cysteine through phenylalanine. The kept DNA is CDR3 alone, 45 bases in frame from the first base. Whole blood was collected in K2EDTA tubes by collaborating institutions according to the institutions' own protocols. Collaborator samples were shipped for TCRbeta analysis as frozen whole blood, isolated PBMCs, or DNA extracted from either sample type. This TCR came from a man aged 25-40 years in a cohort sampled during active COVID-19. This receptor chain uses TRBV7-9 and TRBJ2-1; 7 bases in the junction line up with TRBD2. Sequencing was performed on peripheral blood. The DNA sequence is as follows: TGTGCCAGCAGCTTAGAGGCGGGGGCCTACAATGAGCAGTTCTTC. Its amino acids are CASSLEAGAYNEQFF.